These T cell receptor beta chains were read from a single sample in a study of T cells after yellow fever vaccination. TCRdb reprocessed the 5' RACE reads via MiXCR and lists one record per CDR3 protein. The sample contains more than 350,000 distinct CDR3 sequences, 11% of which appear only once. The sample was PBMCs, taken on the day of the first yellow fever vaccination. Receptors originate from a man younger than 30 who received the YFV17D yellow fever vaccine. Both conserved end residues are part of each CDR3. The D gene is left open where the match is weak. Size tells how often a clone was seen (once, few, many) or the class of an expanded clone, and some rows leave it out.

size	V	D	J	CDR3	DNA
few	TRBV27	TRBD2	TRBJ2-2	CASSSPLAANTGELFF	TGTGCCAGCAGTTCCCCACTAGCGGCGAACACCGGGGAGCTGTTTTTT
few	TRBV7-2	.	TRBJ2-3	CASSWSRVTDTQYF	TGTGCCAGCAGCTGGTCCAGGGTCACAGATACGCAGTATTTT
.	TRBV4-1	.	TRBJ1-5	CASSQMGTGQPQHF	TGCGCCAGCAGCCAAATGGGGACGGGTCAGCCCCAGCATTTT
.	TRBV11-2	TRBD2	TRBJ2-1	CASSPYSRGGHEQFF	TGTGCCAGCAGCCCCTACTCGCGGGGGGGCCATGAGCAGTTCTTC
few	TRBV10-3	.	TRBJ2-7	CAISESLGPYEQYF	TGTGCCATCAGTGAGTCATTGGGCCCCTACGAGCAGTACTTC
few	TRBV7-2	TRBD1	TRBJ1-2	CASSQRQGNYGYTF	TGTGCCAGCAGCCAACGACAGGGGAACTATGGCTACACCTTC
.	TRBV6-2/TRBV6-3	TRBD1	TRBJ1-2	CASSYSLWDRGRKDYGYTF	TGTGCCAGCAGTTACTCACTCTGGGACAGGGGGCGCAAGGACTATGGCTACACCTTC
many	TRBV6-1	TRBD2	TRBJ2-7	CASGGGAPEEQYF	TGTGCCAGCGGCGGGGGGGCTCCGGAGGAGCAGTACTTC
.	TRBV7-9	TRBD1	TRBJ2-1	CASSFPFGQGCIDEQFF	TGTGCCAGCAGCTTCCCCTTCGGACAGGGGTGTATTGATGAGCAGTTCTTC
few	TRBV18	.	TRBJ1-4	CASSSSNPEKLFF	TGTGCCAGCTCGTCATCAAATCCTGAAAAACTGTTTTTT
many	TRBV20-1	.	TRBJ1-2	CSATSATAFGYGYTF	TGCAGTGCTACCTCGGCCACGGCGTTTGGCTATGGCTACACCTTC